Detailed here is one T cell receptor (beta chain). At one end, the junction sequence differs from germline, possibly due to a read error. Between about 20 and 30 mg of unsorted bulk tissue served as the source from which RNA and DNA were co-extracted. These data originate in a study of tumor-infiltrating lymphocytes in primary liver carcinoma. Germline V gives CDR1 SQVTM, CDR2 ANQGSEA. The CDR3 spans 13 residues. The template, roughly 0.45 ug total RNA, yielded TCR beta cDNA made with a constant-region primer. Modified slightly, ARM-PCR produced TCR beta libraries over three nested multiplex PCR rounds. Both of the initial two PCR rounds ran for around 9 cycles and employed TRBV1-TRBV30 forward primers alongside a C-beta reverse primer. TCRdb reanalysed the multiplex PCR reads using MiXCR and keeps one entry per CDR3 protein. The sample contains 50,000 or so distinct CDR3 sequences, 60% to 80% of which appear only once.

The rearrangement joins TRBV29-1 to TRBJ2-2; D not certain. This TCR derives from a man aged 40-49 years with primary liver carcinoma and hepatitis B virus infection. Sequencing used liver tumor tissue from sampling region 5. Stated subset: tumor region T5, tumor centre. The CDR3 spells CSAEDPRTGELFF. The CDR3 bases are TGCAGCGCTGAGGACCCGCGAACCGGTGAGCTGTTTTTT.